This T cell receptor (beta chain) was sequenced in a study of blood T cells in healthy people across ages. Looked up from germline, CDR1 is PRHDT and CDR2 is FYEKMQ (reference sequence). CDR3 length equals 14 residues. A second PCR, run for 7 to 11 cycles, used a sample-barcoded 5' primer plus a J-beta primer mix. TCRdb re-derived calls from the 5' RACE reads in MiXCR, one entry per CDR3 protein. The sample has over a million distinct CDR3 sequences, around 43% seen once; the top ten hold 18%. The gene calls are TRBV13 and TRBJ1-2; D gene unclear. What was sequenced was blood. This receptor was taken from a woman aged 55-75 years in good health. The CDR3 DNA sequence: TGTGCAACCCGGGCTGTGCAGGATAACTATGGCTACACCTTC. Encoded protein: CATRAVQDNYGYTF.